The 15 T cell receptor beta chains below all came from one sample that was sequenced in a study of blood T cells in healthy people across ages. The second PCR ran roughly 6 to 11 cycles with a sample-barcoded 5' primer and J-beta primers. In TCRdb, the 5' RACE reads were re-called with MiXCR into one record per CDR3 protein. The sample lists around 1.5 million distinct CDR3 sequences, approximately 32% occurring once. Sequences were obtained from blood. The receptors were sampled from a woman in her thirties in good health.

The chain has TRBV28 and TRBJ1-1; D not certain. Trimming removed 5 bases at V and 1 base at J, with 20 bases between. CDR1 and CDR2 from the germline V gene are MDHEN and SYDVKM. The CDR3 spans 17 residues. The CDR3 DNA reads TGTGCCAGCAGTCGACCGACGGACCAGTATTCGAACACTGAAGCTTTCTTT. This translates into CASSRPTDQYSNTEAFF.

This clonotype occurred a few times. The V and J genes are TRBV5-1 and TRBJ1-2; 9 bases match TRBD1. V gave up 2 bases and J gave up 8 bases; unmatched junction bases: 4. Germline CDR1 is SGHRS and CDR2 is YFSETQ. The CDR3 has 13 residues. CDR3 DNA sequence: TGCGCCAGCAGCTTATCGACAGGGGGGGGCTACACCTTC. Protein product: CASSLSTGGGYTF.

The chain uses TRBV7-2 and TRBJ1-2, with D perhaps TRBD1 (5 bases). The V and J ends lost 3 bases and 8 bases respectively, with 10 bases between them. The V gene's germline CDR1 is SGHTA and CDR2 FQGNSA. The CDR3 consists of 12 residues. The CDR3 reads CASSLEGEGYTF. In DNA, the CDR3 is TGTGCCAGCAGCTTGGAAGGGGAAGGCTACACCTTC.

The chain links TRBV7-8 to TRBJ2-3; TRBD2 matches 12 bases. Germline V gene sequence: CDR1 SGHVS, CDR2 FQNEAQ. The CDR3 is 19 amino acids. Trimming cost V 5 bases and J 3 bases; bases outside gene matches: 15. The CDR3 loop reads CASSQRLAGASRETDTQYF. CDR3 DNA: TGTGCCAGCAGCCAGCGACTAGCGGGGGCTAGCAGGGAGACAGATACGCAGTATTTT.

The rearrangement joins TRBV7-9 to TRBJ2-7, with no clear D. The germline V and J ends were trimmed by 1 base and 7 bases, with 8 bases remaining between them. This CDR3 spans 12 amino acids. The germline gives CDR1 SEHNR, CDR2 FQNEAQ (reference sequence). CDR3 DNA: TGTGCCAGCAGCTTAGGTCCTCAAGAGCAGTACTTC. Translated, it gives CASSLGPQEQYF.

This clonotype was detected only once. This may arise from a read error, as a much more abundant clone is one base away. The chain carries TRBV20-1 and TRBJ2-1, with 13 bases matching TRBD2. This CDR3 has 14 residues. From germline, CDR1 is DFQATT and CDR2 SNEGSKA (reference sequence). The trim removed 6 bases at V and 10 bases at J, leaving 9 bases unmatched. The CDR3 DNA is TGCAGTGCCGTGCCGGGACTAGCGGGAAGCGAGCAGTTCTTC. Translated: CSAVPGLAGSEQFF.

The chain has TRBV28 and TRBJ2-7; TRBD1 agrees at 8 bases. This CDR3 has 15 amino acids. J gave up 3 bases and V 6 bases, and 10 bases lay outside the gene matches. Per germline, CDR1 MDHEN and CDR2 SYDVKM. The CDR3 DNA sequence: TGTGCCAGCAGCGGTCCTAGGACAGGGTACTACGAGCAGTACTTC. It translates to CASSGPRTGYYEQYF.

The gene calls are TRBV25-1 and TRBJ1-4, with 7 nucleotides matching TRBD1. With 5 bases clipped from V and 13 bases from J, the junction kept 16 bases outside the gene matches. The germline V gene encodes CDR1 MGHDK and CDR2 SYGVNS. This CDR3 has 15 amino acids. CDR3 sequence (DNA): TGTGCCAGCAGTTTCCCAGAACTGGGCAGGGACAGACTGTTTTTT. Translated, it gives CASSFPELGRDRLFF.

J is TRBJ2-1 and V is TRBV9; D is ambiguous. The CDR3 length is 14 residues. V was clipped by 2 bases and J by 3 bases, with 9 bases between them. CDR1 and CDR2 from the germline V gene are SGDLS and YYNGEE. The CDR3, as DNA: TGTGCCAGCAGCGTCGACACCTACTACAATGAGCAGTTCTTC. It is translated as CASSVDTYYNEQFF.

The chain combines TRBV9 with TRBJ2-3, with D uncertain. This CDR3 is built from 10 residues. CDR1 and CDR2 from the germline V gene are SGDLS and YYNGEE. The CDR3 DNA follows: TGTGCGCCGCTGACAGATACGCAGTATTTT. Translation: CAPLTDTQYF.

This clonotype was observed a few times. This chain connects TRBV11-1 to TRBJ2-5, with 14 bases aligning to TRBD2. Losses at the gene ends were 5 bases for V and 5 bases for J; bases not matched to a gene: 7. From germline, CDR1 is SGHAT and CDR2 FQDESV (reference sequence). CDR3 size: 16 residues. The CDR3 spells CASSKRTSGGSETQYF. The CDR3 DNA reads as TGTGCCAGCAGCAAAAGGACTAGCGGGGGGTCGGAGACCCAGTACTTC.

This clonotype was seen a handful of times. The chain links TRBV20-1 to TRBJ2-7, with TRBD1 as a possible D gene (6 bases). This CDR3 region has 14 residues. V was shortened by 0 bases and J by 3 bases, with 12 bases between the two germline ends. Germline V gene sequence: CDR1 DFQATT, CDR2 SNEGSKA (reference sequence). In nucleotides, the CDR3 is TGCAGTGCTAGAGATGGGGGCAGAATCTACGAGCAGTACTTC. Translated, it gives CSARDGGRIYEQYF.

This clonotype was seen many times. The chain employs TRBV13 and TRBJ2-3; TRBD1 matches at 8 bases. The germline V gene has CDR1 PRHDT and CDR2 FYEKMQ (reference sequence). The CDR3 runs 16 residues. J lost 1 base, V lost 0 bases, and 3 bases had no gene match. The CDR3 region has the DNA TGTGCCAGCAGCTTAGGCCCGGGACAGGGCACAGATACGCAGTATTTT. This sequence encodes CASSLGPGQGTDTQYF.

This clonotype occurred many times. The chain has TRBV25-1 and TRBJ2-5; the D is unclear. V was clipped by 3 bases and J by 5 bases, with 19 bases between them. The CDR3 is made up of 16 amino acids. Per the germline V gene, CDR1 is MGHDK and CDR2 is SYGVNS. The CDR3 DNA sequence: TGTGCCAGCAGTGATACAGCTGCAGGACCCTCGGAGACCCAGTACTTC. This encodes CASSDTAAGPSETQYF.

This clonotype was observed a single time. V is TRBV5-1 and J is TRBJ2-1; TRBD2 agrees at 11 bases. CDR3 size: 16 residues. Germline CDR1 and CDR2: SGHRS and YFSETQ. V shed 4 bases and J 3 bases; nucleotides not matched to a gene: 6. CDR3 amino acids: CASSRATSGDYNEQFF. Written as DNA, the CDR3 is TGCGCCAGCAGCCGCGCGACTAGCGGGGACTACAATGAGCAGTTCTTC. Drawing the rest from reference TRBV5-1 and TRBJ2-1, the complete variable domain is KAGVTQTPRYLIKTRGQQVTLSCSPISGHRSVSWYQQTPGQGLQFLFEYFSETQRNKGNFPGRFSGRQFSNSRSEMNVSTLELGDSALYLCASSRATSGDYNEQFFGPGTRLTVL.